Below are 16 T cell receptor beta chains sequenced from a single sample in a study of technical replicates of blood from several donors. Only in-frame clones appear in the TCRdb table, and some are missing; sequencing was by immunoSEQ multiplex PCR. The sample includes some 87,000 clones, nearly 95% of them seen just once. The sample taken for sequencing was T cells isolated from PBMCs. These receptors came from a human donor in good health.

The V gene is TRBV10-3, the J gene TRBJ2-1; D unresolved. Trimming took off 0 bases at V and 6 bases at J, with 15 bases between the two ends. Germline CDR1 ENHRY, CDR2 SYGVKD. CDR3 length equals 16 residues. CDR3 in DNA: TGTGCCATCAGTGAGTCACTAAATCTAGGTTTCAATGAGCAGTTCTTC. It is translated as CAISESLNLGFNEQFF.

This chain joins TRBV9 and TRBJ2-7, with D possibly being TRBD2 (7 bases). The CDR3 consists of 15 residues. The germline V gene encodes CDR1 SGDLS and CDR2 YYNGEE. V was cut by 3 bases and J by 2 bases, with 15 bases left in between. The CDR3 region has the DNA TGTGCCAGCAGCGGGGGGGGCGGGAGTACCTACGAGCAGTACTTC. It specifies CASSGGGGSTYEQYF.

The chain combines TRBV7-3 with TRBJ2-1, with TRBD1 as a possible D gene (6 bases). Germline V gene data show CDR1 as SGHTA and CDR2 as FQGTGA. The CDR3 is 15 amino acids. Trimming removed 5 bases at V and 0 bases at J, with 11 bases between. The CDR3 sequence is CASSTTGSSYNEQFF. The DNA of the CDR3 is TGTGCCAGCAGCACAACAGGGAGCTCCTACAATGAGCAGTTCTTC.

The genes are TRBV19 and TRBJ2-7; TRBD1 agrees at 10 bases. V gave up 3 bases and J gave up 7 bases; unmatched junction bases: 15. Germline V gives CDR1 LNHDA, CDR2 SQIVND (reference sequence). The CDR3 extends over 17 amino acids. CDR3 loop: CASSMIGTTGTGDEQYF. The CDR3 bases are TGTGCCAGTAGTATGATAGGAACGACCGGGACAGGGGATGAGCAGTACTTC.

The chain recombines TRBV6-6 with TRBJ1-1; 8 bases are shared with TRBD1. CDR1 is MNHNY and CDR2 is SVGAGI in the germline V gene (reference sequence). The junction had 10 bases not matched to a gene; V was cut back by 5 bases and J by 5 bases. This CDR3 is 15 amino acids long. Here the CDR3 reads CASSLTGGSGTEAFF. The CDR3 bases are TGTGCCAGCAGTCTCACAGGGGGAAGTGGGACTGAAGCTTTCTTT.

J is TRBJ1-5 and V is TRBV28; D unclear. Trimming removed 6 bases at V and 7 bases at J, with 13 bases between. The germline V gene has CDR1 MDHEN and CDR2 SYDVKM. This CDR3 has 13 amino acids. CDR3 region: CASSRQKRQPQHF. CDR3 nucleotides: TGTGCCAGCAGCCGGCAGAAGAGGCAGCCCCAGCATTTT.

This chain links TRBV4-1 with TRBJ2-5, with unresolved D. CDR1 and CDR2 from the germline V gene are MGHRA and YSYEKL. Between the trimmed V and J ends, which lost 1 base and 7 bases, there was a span of 7 bases. This CDR3 region has 12 residues. The CDR3 region has the DNA TGCGCCAGCAGCCAAGGTCACGGGACCCAGTACTTC. Residues: CASSQGHGTQYF.

V usage is TRBV15 and J usage is TRBJ1-2, with TRBD1 identical over 7 bases. The CDR3 length is 13 residues. CDR1 and CDR2 from the germline V gene are LNHNV and YYDKDF (reference sequence). V was pared by 6 bases and J by 0 bases, with 1 base of the junction left unmatched. CDR3 residues: CATSQGANYGYTF. The CDR3 DNA reads TGTGCCACCAGTCAGGGGGCTAACTATGGCTACACCTTC.

The count of this clone is one. This chain uses TRBV18 with TRBJ1-2; possibly TRBD1 for D (5 bases). Germline-derived CDR1 and CDR2 are KGHSH and LQKENI. The ends were cut back, 0 bases at V and 4 bases at J, with 9 bases in the middle. This CDR3 is 14 amino acids long. The CDR3 coding sequence is TGTGCCAGCTCACCACCGGAGGGGACCTATGGCTACACCTTC. This translates into CASSPPEGTYGYTF.

V and J are TRBV29-1 and TRBJ1-1, with TRBD1 matching over 7 bases. V shed 7 bases, J shed 10 bases, and the junction held 15 bases outside the gene matches. CDR1 and CDR2 from the germline V gene are SQVTM and ANQGSEA. The CDR3 has 13 amino acids. CDR3: CSAQITGELGAFF. CDR3 bases: TGCAGCGCCCAAATAACAGGGGAGCTTGGAGCTTTCTTT.

The rearrangement joins TRBV2 to TRBJ2-7; D is ambiguous. Germline CDR1 is SNHLY and CDR2 is FYNNEI. V was cut by 7 bases and J by 3 bases, with 7 bases left in between. The CDR3 sequence is 11 residues long. In nucleotides, the CDR3 is TGTGCCAGCATCCTAGGCTACGAGCAGTACTTC. This gives the protein CASILGYEQYF. The variable domain in full, completed from reference TRBV2 and TRBJ2-7, reads EPEVTQTPSHQVTQMGQEVILRCVPISNHLYFYWYRQILGQKVEFLVSFYNNEISEKSEIFDDQFSVERPDGSNFTLKIRSTKLEDSAMYFCASILGYEQYFGPGTRLTVT.

The gene calls are TRBV10-3 and TRBJ2-7, with TRBD1 as a possible D gene (6 bases). The CDR3 consists of 12 residues. V lost 7 bases and J lost 3, with 10 bases in between. Germline V CDR1 and CDR2: ENHRY, SYGVKD. The CDR3 sequence is CAIKGEFYEQYF. CDR3 sequence (DNA): TGTGCCATCAAGGGGGAGTTCTACGAGCAGTACTTC.

The gene calls are TRBV4-1 and TRBJ2-3, with D possibly matching TRBD1 (5 bases). The germline gives CDR1 MGHRA, CDR2 YSYEKL. V was cut by 3 bases and J by 6 bases, with 16 bases left in between. The CDR3 contains 15 residues. CDR3 protein: CASSQGHGARDTQYF. The CDR3 DNA follows: TGCGCCAGCAGCCAGGGGCATGGGGCAAGGGATACGCAGTATTTT.

The rearrangement joins TRBV6-5 to TRBJ2-4, with 9 nucleotides matching TRBD1. The CDR3 totals 16 residues. The germline gives CDR1 MNHEY, CDR2 SVGAGI. With 4 bases clipped from V and 0 bases from J, the junction kept 4 bases outside the gene matches. CDR3 protein: CASSSRQGVAKNIQYF. The CDR3 nucleotides are TGTGCCAGCAGTTCCCGACAGGGGGTAGCCAAAAACATTCAGTACTTC.

The V and J genes are TRBV28 and TRBJ1-2; D is possibly TRBD1 (5 bases). Trimming removed 7 bases from V and 4 bases from J, with 16 bases in between. The CDR3 is 14 amino acids. Per the germline V gene, CDR1 is MDHEN and CDR2 is SYDVKM. In DNA form, the CDR3 reads TGTGCCAGCATGGGGGGGGGAACCATCTATGGCTACACCTTC. This sequence encodes CASMGGGTIYGYTF.

As for this clone: The junction does not match germline at one end; this may be a read error. Within the sample, other DNA sequences also encode this same CDR3. The chain links TRBV29-1 to TRBJ2-2; D may be TRBD1 (5 bases). Per germline, CDR1 SQVTM and CDR2 ANQGSEA. The CDR3 has 14 amino acids. Here the CDR3 reads CSVVQDINTGELFF. The CDR3 nucleotides read TGCAGCGTTGTGCAGGACATTAACACTGGGGAGCTGTTTTTT.